This entry features one TCR beta chain sequence. Its antigen is unknown. The time point: inflamed ileum from the surgical specimen. These data belong to a study of T cell repertoires in ileal Crohn's disease. Study in general: Patients had a median roughly 8-year disease duration, and roughly 38% were active smokers. Operated complications were stricturing disease (about 60%) and penetrating disease (about 39%). Study-wide findings and caveats: Endoscopic recurrence occurred in every patient whose clonality exceeded 26.8%. Active smokers at surgery had more clonal expansions than non-smokers.

The CDR3 contains 15 residues. V lost 5 bases and J 0 bases, leaving 14 bases between the germline ends. Germline V gene lookup returns CDR1 SGHVS and CDR2 FQNEAQ. Only in-frame clones appear in the TCRdb table, and some are missing; sequencing was by immunoSEQ multiplex PCR. The sample has roughly 10,000 clones; roughly 87% are singletons. V usage is TRBV7-8 and J usage is TRBJ2-7; D may be TRBD2 (5 bases). The sequenced material came from ileal tissue. The TCR comes from an adult with Crohn's disease. This chain's CDR3 is CASSPLDFSSYEQYV. For the CDR3, the DNA is TGTGCCAGCAGCCCCTTGGACTTTAGCTCCTACGAGCAGTACGTC.